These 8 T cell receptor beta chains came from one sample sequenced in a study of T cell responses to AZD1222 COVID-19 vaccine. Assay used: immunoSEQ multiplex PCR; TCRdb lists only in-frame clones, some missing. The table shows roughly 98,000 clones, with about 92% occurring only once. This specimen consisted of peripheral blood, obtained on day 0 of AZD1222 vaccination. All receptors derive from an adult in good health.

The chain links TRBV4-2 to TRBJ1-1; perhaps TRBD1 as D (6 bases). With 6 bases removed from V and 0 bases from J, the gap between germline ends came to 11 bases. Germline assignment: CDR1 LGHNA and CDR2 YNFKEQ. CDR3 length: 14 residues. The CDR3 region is CASSPGGMNTEAFF. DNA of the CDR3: TGTGCCAGCAGTCCGGGGGGCATGAACACTGAAGCTTTCTTT.

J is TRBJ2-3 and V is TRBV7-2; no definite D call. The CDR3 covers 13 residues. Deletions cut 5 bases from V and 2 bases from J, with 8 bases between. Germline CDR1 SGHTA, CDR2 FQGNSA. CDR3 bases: TGTGCCAGCAGCCCCAGCTACACAGATACGCAGTATTTT. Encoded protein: CASSPSYTDTQYF.

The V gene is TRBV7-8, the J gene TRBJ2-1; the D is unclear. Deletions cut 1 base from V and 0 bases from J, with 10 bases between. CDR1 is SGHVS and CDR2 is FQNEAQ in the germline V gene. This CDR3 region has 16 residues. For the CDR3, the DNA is TGTGCCAGCAGCTTAGACCTCCTTAGCTCCTACAATGAGCAGTTCTTC. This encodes CASSLDLLSSYNEQFF. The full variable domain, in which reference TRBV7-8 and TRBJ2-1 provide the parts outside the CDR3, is GAGVSQSPRYKVAKRGQDVALRCDPISGHVSLFWYQQALGQGPEFLTYFQNEAQLDKSGLPSDRFFAERPEGSVSTLKIQRTQQEDSAVYLCASSLDLLSSYNEQFFGPGTRLTVL.

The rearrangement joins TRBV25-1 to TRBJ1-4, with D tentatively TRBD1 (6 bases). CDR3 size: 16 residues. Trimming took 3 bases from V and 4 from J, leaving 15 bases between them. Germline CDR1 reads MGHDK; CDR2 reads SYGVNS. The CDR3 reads CASSDGAGVINEKLFF. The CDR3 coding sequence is TGTGCCAGCAGTGACGGGGCAGGGGTCATTAATGAAAAACTGTTTTTT.

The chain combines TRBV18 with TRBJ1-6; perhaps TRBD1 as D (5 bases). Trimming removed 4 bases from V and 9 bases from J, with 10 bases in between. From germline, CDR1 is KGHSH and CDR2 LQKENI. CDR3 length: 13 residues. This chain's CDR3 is CASSQGLGSPLHF. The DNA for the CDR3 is TGTGCCAGCTCACAGGGGTTGGGTTCACCCCTCCACTTT.

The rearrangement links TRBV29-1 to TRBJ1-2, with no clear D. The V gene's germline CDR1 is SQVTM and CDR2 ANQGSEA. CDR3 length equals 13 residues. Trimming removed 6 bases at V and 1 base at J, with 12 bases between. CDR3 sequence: CSVGKILNYGYTF. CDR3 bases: TGCAGCGTGGGAAAAATTCTTAACTATGGCTACACCTTC.

The CDR3 DNA follows: TGCGCCAGCAGCCTATCTGGGCATCGCGGCGCAGATACGCAGTATTTT. As protein: CASSLSGHRGADTQYF. The rearrangement uses TRBV4-3 and TRBJ2-3; D is ambiguous. V lost 4 bases, J lost 4 bases, and 18 bases lay in between. The CDR3 has 16 amino acids. The germline V gene encodes CDR1 LGHNA and CDR2 YSLEER.

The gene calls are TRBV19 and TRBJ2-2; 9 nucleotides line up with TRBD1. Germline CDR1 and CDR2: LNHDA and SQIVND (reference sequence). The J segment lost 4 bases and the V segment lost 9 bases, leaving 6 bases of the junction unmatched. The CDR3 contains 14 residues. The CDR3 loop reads CASHQGQGTGELFF. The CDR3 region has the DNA TGTGCCAGCCACCAGGGACAGGGCACCGGGGAGCTGTTTTTT.